These 24 T cell receptor beta chains share one sample of origin, sequenced in a study of identical twins. TCRdb itself ran the 5' RACE reads through MiXCR, one entry per CDR3 protein. Of roughly 470,000 distinct CDR3 sequences in the sample, around an eighth were seen once. The same data also contributed to another study, on yellow fever vaccine responses in identical twins.

Sequencing was done on a sample of CD4+ T cells sorted from blood. These receptors were obtained from a woman younger than 35 in good health.

This clonotype has only a few counts. The gene calls are TRBV5-1 and TRBJ2-7, with TRBD2 identical over 7 bases. Germline values: CDR1 SGHRS, CDR2 YFSETQ. The CDR3 is made up of 17 amino acids. Unmatched junction bases numbered 16, after V lost 7 bases and J lost 0 bases. DNA of the CDR3: TGCGCCAGCCTCCCCCTCCTCTCTAGCGGCCTCTCCTACGAGCAGTACTTC. Translation: CASLPLLSSGLSYEQYF.

The gene calls are TRBV10-3 and TRBJ1-2; TRBD1 agrees at 11 bases. This CDR3 contains 12 residues. Germline-derived CDR1 and CDR2 are ENHRY and SYGVKD. J was trimmed by 8 bases and V by 8 bases; bases with no gene match: 4. The DNA of the CDR3 is TGTGCCATCGGACAGGGGGCGCCGGGCTACACCTTC. This encodes CAIGQGAPGYTF.

The rearrangement links TRBV5-1 to TRBJ2-7, with D possibly TRBD2 on 5 matching bases. Between the trimmed V and J ends, which lost 0 bases and 1 base, there was a span of 20 bases. The CDR3 totals 18 residues. Germline-derived CDR1 and CDR2 are SGHRS and YFSETQ. The CDR3 region has the DNA TGCGCCAGCAGCTTGGCGGGCCGGGGATCTCTTACGTCCTACGAGCAGTACTTC. Its protein is CASSLAGRGSLTSYEQYF.

The V and J genes are TRBV20-1 and TRBJ2-7; possibly TRBD2 for D (5 bases). This CDR3 is built from 14 residues. Per germline, CDR1 DFQATT and CDR2 SNEGSKA (reference sequence). V lost 4 bases to trimming and J lost 0 bases, with 13 bases between them. The CDR3 sequence: CSATPGVNSYEQYF. CDR3 in DNA: TGCAGTGCTACCCCCGGGGTAAACTCCTACGAGCAGTACTTC.

This clonotype appeared a few times. The V gene is TRBV29-1, the J gene TRBJ2-2; TRBD1 matches 7 bases. The CDR3 has 13 amino acids. The trim removed 4 bases at V and 7 bases at J, leaving 6 bases unmatched. Germline V gene data show CDR1 as SQVTM and CDR2 as ANQGSEA. In DNA, the CDR3 is TGCAGCGTTGCCAGGGGGAAAAACGGGGAGCTGTTTTTT. This gives the protein CSVARGKNGELFF.

The chain employs TRBV6-1 and TRBJ2-2; TRBD2 agrees at 7 bases. Germline assignment: CDR1 MNHNS and CDR2 SASEGT. V shed 6 bases and J 6 bases; nucleotides not matched to a gene: 16. The CDR3 is 17 residues long. In DNA form, the CDR3 reads TGTGCCAGCAGGATAATCTTCAGCGGGACCGCTCCCGGGGAGCTGTTTTTT. As protein: CASRIIFSGTAPGELFF.

This clonotype showed up just a few times. The gene calls are TRBV14 and TRBJ2-4; 7 nucleotides match TRBD2. Germline V lookup: CDR1 SGHDN, CDR2 FVKESK. The CDR3 extends over 13 amino acids. With 4 bases clipped from V and 6 bases from J, the junction kept 3 bases outside the gene matches. This chain's CDR3 is CASSPPSGNIQYF. The DNA for the CDR3 is TGTGCCAGCAGCCCTCCTAGCGGAAACATTCAGTACTTC.

The rearrangement links TRBV7-2 to TRBJ2-3; D is unresolved. This CDR3 is built from 14 residues. In germline, CDR1 is SGHTA, CDR2 FQGNSA. Trimming shortened V by 5 bases and J by 3 bases, and 12 bases separated the two germline ends. As DNA, the CDR3 is TGTGCCAGCAGCCCCGTTGGACGGACAGATACGCAGTATTTT. Its protein product is CASSPVGRTDTQYF.

The chain has TRBV10-3 and TRBJ2-7; D gene uncertain. Germline V gene lookup returns CDR1 ENHRY and CDR2 SYGVKD. The CDR3 consists of 12 residues. V was cut by 6 bases and J by 2 bases, with 8 bases left in between. CDR3 sequence: CAISPDPYEQYF. The CDR3 nucleotides are TGTGCCATCAGCCCAGACCCCTACGAGCAGTACTTC.

This clonotype was seen only a few times. The V call is TRBV20-1, the J call TRBJ2-7; D is ambiguous. Germline-derived CDR1 and CDR2 are DFQATT and SNEGSKA (reference sequence). CDR3 size: 12 residues. Trimming left V 0 bases short and J 6 bases short, with 9 bases between. The CDR3 here is CSARELWSEQYF. CDR3 sequence (DNA): TGCAGTGCTAGAGAGCTATGGTCCGAGCAGTACTTC.

The chain links TRBV20-1 to TRBJ2-4; the D gene could be TRBD1 or TRBD2 (6 bases each). The CDR3 has 12 residues. Deletions cut 5 bases from V and 9 bases from J, with 14 bases between. Germline CDR1 reads DFQATT; CDR2 reads SNEGSKA (reference sequence). CDR3 sequence (DNA): TGCAGTGCTGATACAGGGAGGATCATTCAGTACTTC. Translated, it gives CSADTGRIIQYF.

This clonotype came up a few times. The rearrangement uses TRBV4-3 and TRBJ2-1; 10 bases are a match to TRBD1. This CDR3 is built from 14 residues. Unmatched junction bases numbered 3, after V lost 2 bases and J lost 8 bases. Germline V CDR1 and CDR2: LGHNA, YSLEER. This CDR3 is CASSQPGTGDEQFF. The CDR3, as DNA: TGCGCCAGCAGCCAACCCGGGACAGGGGATGAGCAGTTCTTC.

This clonotype has at least ten counts. The rearrangement links TRBV12-3 or TRBV12-4 to TRBJ2-2; perhaps TRBD2 as D (6 bases). The ends were cut back, 6 bases at V and 7 bases at J, with 12 bases in the middle. The CDR3 length is 13 residues. The CDR3 DNA reads as TGTGCCAGCAGAGGAGGGACCTTCGGGGAGCTGTTTTTT. The encoded protein is CASRGGTFGELFF.

The chain joins TRBV6-2 or TRBV6-3 to TRBJ2-7; possible D gene TRBD2, 5 bases. The germline gives CDR1 MNHEY, CDR2 SVGEGT. Between the trimmed V and J ends, which lost 7 bases and 0 bases, there was a span of 16 bases. The CDR3 is 15 residues long. The CDR3 loop reads CASNYGILHSYEQYF. As DNA, the CDR3 is TGTGCCAGCAACTACGGGATTTTGCACTCCTACGAGCAGTACTTC.

This chain uses TRBV24-1 with TRBJ2-1, with 8 bases lining up with TRBD2. The V segment lost 1 base and the J segment 6 bases; nucleotides outside the gene matches: 7. Germline-derived CDR1 and CDR2 are KGHDR and SFDVKD. The CDR3 is 16 amino acids. CDR3 amino acids: CATSDFGGGSGNEQFF. The CDR3 DNA reads as TGTGCCACCAGTGATTTCGGCGGGGGGTCGGGCAATGAGCAGTTCTTC.

The table lists this clonotype with a few counts. The chain joins TRBV20-1 to TRBJ1-2, with D uncertain. Between the trimmed V and J ends, which lost 3 bases and 2 bases, there was a span of 7 bases. Germline CDR1 and CDR2: DFQATT and SNEGSKA (reference sequence). The CDR3 sequence is 12 residues long. The chain's CDR3 is CSASSENYGYTF. CDR3 nucleotides: TGCAGTGCTAGCTCCGAGAACTATGGCTACACCTTC.

The chain uses TRBV5-1 and TRBJ2-7, with 7 bases that match TRBD1. Germline CDR1 SGHRS, CDR2 YFSETQ. J was trimmed by 4 bases and V by 4 bases; bases with no gene match: 8. The CDR3 covers 14 residues. In DNA, the CDR3 is TGCGCCAGCAGCCCGGCTACAGGGGCGTACGAGCAGTACTTC. This translates into CASSPATGAYEQYF.

Regarding this clonotype: At one of its ends the junction is not consistent with the germline gene, which may arise from a read error. J is TRBJ2-7 and V is TRBV20-1; TRBD2 matches 7 bases. Germline-derived CDR1 and CDR2 are DFQATT and SNEGSKA (reference sequence). The CDR3 loop spans 12 amino acids. CDR3: CSTLAETYEQYF. The CDR3, as DNA: TGCAGTACCCTAGCGGAAACCTATGAGCAGTACTTC.

The V gene is TRBV4-3, the J gene TRBJ2-1, with 16 bases matching TRBD2. J was trimmed by 9 bases and V by 0 bases; bases with no gene match: 5. The CDR3 has 17 residues. Germline loops: CDR1 LGHNA, CDR2 YSLEER. The CDR3 region has the DNA TGCGCCAGCAGCCAAGAGGGACTAGCGGGAGGGCATCGTGAGCAGTTCTTC. Protein: CASSQEGLAGGHREQFF.

A few counts support this clonotype. CDR3 amino acids: CASSFKSGTEQYF. The CDR3 nucleotides read TGTGCCAGCAGTTTCAAGTCGGGGACGGAGCAGTACTTC. The gene calls are TRBV28 and TRBJ2-7; TRBD1 or TRBD2 may be the D gene (5 bases each). Looked up from germline, CDR1 is MDHEN and CDR2 is SYDVKM. The CDR3 sequence is 13 residues long. With 3 bases removed from V and 7 bases from J, the gap between germline ends came to 13 bases.

The J gene is TRBJ2-5, the V gene TRBV6-5; D not certain. The CDR3 sequence is 15 residues long. Germline loops: CDR1 MNHEY, CDR2 SVGAGI. Between the trimmed V and J ends, which lost 7 bases and 3 bases, there was a span of 18 bases. As DNA, the CDR3 is TGTGCCAGCACTTCTTCACCCGGAGTGGAAGAGACCCAGTACTTC. Residues: CASTSSPGVEETQYF.

This clonotype was counted a few times. As DNA, the CDR3 is TGTGCCATCAGTGTCGGTCAAAATCAGCCCCAGCATTTT. It yields the protein CAISVGQNQPQHF. The V and J genes are TRBV10-3 and TRBJ1-5; no clear D. Germline values: CDR1 ENHRY, CDR2 SYGVKD. V lost 4 bases and J 4 bases, leaving 8 bases between the germline ends. The CDR3 covers 13 residues.

This clonotype was observed at least ten times. The chain recombines TRBV12-3 or TRBV12-4 with TRBJ2-2; D not resolved. The CDR3 spans 11 residues. Trimming cost V 3 bases and J 4 bases, with 0 bases left between them. DNA for the CDR3: TGTGCCAGCAGTTTCACCGGGGAGCTGTTTTTT. Protein: CASSFTGELFF.

The chain joins TRBV5-6 to TRBJ2-7, with 8 bases identical to TRBD1. The CDR3 has 15 amino acids. Germline V gene sequence: CDR1 SGHDT, CDR2 YYEEEE. The junction had 11 bases not matched to a gene; V was cut back by 4 bases and J by 5 bases. The CDR3 nucleotides are TGTGCCAGCAGCCGCTTCGGACAGGGAGTCCACGAGCAGTACTTC. Translation gives CASSRFGQGVHEQYF.